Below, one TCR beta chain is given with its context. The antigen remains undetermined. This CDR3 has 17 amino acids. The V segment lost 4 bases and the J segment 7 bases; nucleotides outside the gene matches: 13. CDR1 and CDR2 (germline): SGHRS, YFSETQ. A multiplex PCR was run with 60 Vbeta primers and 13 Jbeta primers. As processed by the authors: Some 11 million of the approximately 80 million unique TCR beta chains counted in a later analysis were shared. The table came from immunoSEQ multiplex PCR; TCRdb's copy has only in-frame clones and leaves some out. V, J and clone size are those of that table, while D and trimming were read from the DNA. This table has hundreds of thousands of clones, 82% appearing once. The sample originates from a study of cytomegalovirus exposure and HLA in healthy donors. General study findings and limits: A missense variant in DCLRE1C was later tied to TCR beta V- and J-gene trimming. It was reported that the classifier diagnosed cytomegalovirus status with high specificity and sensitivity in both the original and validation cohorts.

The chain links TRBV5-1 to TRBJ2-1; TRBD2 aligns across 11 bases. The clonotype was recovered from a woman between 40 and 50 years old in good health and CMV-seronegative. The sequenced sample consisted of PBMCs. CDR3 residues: CASSGRLAGSQGNEQFF. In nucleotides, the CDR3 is TGCGCCAGCAGCGGACGACTAGCGGGGTCCCAAGGAAATGAGCAGTTCTTC.